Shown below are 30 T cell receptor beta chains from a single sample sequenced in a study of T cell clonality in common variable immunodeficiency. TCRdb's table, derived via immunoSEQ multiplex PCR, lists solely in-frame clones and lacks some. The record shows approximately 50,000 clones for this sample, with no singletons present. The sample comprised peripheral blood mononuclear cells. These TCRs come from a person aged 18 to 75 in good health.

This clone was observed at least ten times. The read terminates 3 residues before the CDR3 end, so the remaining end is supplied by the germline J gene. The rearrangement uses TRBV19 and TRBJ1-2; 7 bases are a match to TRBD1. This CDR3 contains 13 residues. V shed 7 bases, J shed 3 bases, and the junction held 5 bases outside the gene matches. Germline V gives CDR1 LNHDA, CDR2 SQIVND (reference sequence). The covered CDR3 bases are TGTGCCAGTAATAGACAGGGTGACTATGGC. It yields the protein CASNRQGDYG. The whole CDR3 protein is CASNRQGDYGYTF.

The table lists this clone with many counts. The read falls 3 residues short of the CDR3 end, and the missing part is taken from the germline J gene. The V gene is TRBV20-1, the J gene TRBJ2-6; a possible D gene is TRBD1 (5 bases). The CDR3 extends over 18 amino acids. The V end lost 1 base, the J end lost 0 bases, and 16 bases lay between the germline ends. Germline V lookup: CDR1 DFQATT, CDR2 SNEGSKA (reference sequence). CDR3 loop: CSARGPGQLTSGANVLTF. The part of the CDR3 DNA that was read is TGCAGTGCTAGAGGTCCAGGGCAACTTACCTCTGGGGCCAACGTC.

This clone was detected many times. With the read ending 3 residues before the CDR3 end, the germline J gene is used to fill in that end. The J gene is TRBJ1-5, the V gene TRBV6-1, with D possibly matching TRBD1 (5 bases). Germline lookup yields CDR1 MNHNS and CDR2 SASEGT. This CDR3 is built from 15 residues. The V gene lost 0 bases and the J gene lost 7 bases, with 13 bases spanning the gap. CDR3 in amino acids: CASSEAPRAGQPQHF. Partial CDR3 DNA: TGTGCCAGCAGTGAAGCGCCCAGGGCAGGCCAGCCC.

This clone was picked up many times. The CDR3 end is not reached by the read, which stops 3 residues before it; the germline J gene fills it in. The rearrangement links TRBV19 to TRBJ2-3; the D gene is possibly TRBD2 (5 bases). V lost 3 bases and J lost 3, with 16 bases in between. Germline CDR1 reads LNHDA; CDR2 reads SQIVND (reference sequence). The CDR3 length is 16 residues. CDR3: CASSISAGWTTDTQYF. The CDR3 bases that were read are TGTGCCAGTAGTATTAGCGCCGGTTGGACGACAGATACG.

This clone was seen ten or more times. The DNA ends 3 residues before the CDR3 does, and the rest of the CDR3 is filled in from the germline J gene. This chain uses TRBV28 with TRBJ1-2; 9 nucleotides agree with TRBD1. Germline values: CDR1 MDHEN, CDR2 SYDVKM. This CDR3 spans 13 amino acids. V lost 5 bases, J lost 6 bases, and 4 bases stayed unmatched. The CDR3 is CASSGDRVHGYTF. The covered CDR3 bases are TGTGCCAGCAGTGGGGACAGGGTCCATGGC.

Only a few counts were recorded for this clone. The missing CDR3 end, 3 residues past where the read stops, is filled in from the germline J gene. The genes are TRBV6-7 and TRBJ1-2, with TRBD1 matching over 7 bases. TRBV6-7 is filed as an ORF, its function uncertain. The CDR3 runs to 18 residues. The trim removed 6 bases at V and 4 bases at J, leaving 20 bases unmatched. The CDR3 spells CASRPSPHRGQASYGYTF. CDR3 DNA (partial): TGTGCCAGCAGGCCAAGTCCTCACAGGGGTCAAGCTAGCTATGGC.

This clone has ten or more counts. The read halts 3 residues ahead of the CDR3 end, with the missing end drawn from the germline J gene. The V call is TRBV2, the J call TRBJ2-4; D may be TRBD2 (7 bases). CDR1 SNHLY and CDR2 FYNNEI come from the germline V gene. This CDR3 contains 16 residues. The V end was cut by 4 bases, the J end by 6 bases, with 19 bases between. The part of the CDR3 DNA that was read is TGTGCCAGCAGTGTCACTCCTCGGGGGGCCGGAAACATT. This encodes CASSVTPRGAGNI. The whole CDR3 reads CASSVTPRGAGNIQYF.

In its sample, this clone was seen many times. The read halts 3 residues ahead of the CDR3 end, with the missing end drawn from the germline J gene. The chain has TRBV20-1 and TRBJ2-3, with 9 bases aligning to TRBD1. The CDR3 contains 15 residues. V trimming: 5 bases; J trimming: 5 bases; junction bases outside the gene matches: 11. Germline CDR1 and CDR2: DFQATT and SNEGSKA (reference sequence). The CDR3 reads CSASLAGQGIDTQYF. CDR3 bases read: TGCAGTGCTTCCCTGGCGGGACAGGGAATAGATACG.

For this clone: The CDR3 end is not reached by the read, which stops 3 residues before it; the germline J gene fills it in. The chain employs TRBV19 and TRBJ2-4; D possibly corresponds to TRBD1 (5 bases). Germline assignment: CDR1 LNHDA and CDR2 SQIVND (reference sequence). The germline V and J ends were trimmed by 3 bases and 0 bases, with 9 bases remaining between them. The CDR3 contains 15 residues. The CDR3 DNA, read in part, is TGTGCCAGTAGTATCGTAACAGGAGCCAAAAACATT. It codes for CASSIVTGAKNI. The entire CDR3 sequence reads CASSIVTGAKNIQYF. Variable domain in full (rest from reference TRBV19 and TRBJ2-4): DGGITQSPKYLFRKEGQNVTLSCEQNLNHDAMYWYRQDPGQGLRLIYYSQIVNDFQKGDIAEGYSVSREKKESFPLTVTSAQKNPTAFYLCASSIVTGAKNIQYFGAGTRLSVL.

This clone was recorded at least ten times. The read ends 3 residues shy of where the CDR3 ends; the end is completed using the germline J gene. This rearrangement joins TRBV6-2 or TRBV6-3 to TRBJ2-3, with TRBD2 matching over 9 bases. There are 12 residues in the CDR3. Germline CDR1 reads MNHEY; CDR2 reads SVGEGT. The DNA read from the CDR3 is TGTGCCAGCGGGACTAGCCGGGAGACG. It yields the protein CASGTSRET. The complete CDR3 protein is CASGTSRETQYF.

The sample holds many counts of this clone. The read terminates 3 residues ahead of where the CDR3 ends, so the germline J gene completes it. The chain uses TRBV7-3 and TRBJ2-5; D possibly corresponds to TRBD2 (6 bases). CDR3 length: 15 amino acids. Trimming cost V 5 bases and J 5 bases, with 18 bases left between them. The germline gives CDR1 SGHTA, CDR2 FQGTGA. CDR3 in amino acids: CASSPVAGPGETQYF. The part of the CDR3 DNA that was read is TGTGCCAGCAGCCCCGTCGCGGGGCCGGGGGAGACC.

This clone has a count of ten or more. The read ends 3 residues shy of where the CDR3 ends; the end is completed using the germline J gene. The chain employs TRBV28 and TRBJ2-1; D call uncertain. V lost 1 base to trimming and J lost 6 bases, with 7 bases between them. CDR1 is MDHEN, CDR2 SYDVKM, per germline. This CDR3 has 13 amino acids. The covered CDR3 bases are TGTGCCAGCAGTTTATTGCCCGGCAATGAG. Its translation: CASSLLPGNE. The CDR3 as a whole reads CASSLLPGNEQFF.

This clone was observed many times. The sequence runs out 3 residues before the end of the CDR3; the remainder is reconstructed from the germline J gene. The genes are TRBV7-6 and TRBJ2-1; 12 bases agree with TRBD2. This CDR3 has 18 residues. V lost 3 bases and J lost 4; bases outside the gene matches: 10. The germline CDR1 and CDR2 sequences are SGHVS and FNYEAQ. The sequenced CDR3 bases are TGTGCCAGCAGCTTGGGTACCGGGACTAGCGGGCCATACAATGAG. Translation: CASSLGTGTSGPYNE. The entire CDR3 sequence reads CASSLGTGTSGPYNEQFF. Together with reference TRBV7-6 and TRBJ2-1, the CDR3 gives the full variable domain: GAGVSQSPRYKVTKRGQDVALRCDPISGHVSLYWYRQALGQGPEFLTYFNYEAQQDKSGLPNDRFSAERPEGSISTLTIQRTEQRDSAMYRCASSLGTGTSGPYNEQFFGPGTRLTVL.

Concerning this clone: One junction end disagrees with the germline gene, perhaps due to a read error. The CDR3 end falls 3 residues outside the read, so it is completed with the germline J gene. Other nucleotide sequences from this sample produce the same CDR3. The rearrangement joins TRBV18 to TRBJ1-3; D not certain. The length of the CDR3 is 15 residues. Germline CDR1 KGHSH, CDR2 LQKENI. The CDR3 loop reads CASSQAVSSGNTIYF. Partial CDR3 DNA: TGTGCCAGCTCACAGGCGGTTAGCTCTGGAAACACG. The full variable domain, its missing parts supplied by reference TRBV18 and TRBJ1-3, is NAGVMQNPRHLVRRRGQEARLRCSPMKGHSHVYWYRQLPEEGLKFMVYLQKENIIDESGMPKERFSAEFPKEGPSILRIQQVVRGDSAAYFCASSQAVSSGNTIYFGEGSWLTVV.

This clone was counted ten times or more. CDR3 DNA, as far as it was read: TGTGCCAGCAGTGAAGGGACAGGTTTCTCCTACGAG. It translates to CASSEGTGFSYE. The whole CDR3 is CASSEGTGFSYEQYF. The rearrangement joins TRBV6-1 to TRBJ2-7; 7 nucleotides line up with TRBD1. The sequenced fragment ends 3 residues before the CDR3 boundary, so the rest is inferred from the germline J gene. The germline gives CDR1 MNHNS, CDR2 SASEGT. The CDR3 consists of 15 residues. V lost 1 base to trimming and J lost 0 bases; unmatched junction nucleotides: 3.

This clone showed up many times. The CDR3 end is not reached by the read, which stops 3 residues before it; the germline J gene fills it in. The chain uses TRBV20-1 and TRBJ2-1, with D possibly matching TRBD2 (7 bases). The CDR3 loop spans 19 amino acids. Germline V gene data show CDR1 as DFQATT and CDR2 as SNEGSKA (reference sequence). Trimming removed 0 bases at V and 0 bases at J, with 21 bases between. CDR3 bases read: TGCAGTGCTAGAGAAAGAGGTGGGGGCGGGGGCACCTCCTACAATGAG. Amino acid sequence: CSARERGGGGGTSYNE. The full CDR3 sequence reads CSARERGGGGGTSYNEQFF.

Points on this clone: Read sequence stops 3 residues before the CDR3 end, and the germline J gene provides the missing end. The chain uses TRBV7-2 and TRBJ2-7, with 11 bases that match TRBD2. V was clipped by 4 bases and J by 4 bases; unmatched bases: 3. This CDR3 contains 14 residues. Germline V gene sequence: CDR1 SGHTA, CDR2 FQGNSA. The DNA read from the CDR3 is TGTGCCAGCAGCTCGACTAGCGGGATGTACGAG. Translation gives CASSSTSGMYE. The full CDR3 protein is CASSSTSGMYEQYF.

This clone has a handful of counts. The CDR3 here is CASSNRTRREANYGYTF. The CDR3 DNA, read in part, is TGTGCCAGTAGTAATCGGACACGCCGAGAAGCTAACTATGGC. V is TRBV19 and J is TRBJ1-2, with D maybe TRBD1 (5 bases). The read ends 3 residues before the CDR3 terminus; that terminus is restored from the germline J gene. The germline V gene has CDR1 LNHDA and CDR2 SQIVND (reference sequence). There are 17 residues in the CDR3. Trimming took off 4 bases at V and 0 bases at J, with 18 bases between the two ends.

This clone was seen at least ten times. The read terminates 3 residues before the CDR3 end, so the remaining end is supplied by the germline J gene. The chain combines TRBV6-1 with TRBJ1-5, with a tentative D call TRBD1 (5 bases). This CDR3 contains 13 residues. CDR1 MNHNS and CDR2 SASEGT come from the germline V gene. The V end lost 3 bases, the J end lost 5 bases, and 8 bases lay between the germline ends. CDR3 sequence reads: CASSDTGYQPQHF. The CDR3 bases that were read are TGTGCCAGCAGTGACACAGGTTATCAGCCC.

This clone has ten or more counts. The CDR3 bases that were read are TGTGCCAGCAGTTGGAGCGAGAACACTGAA. The encoded protein is CASSWSENTE. The full CDR3 is CASSWSENTEAFF. This chain connects TRBV6-2 or TRBV6-3 to TRBJ1-1; D gene unclear. The CDR3 end lies 3 residues beyond the end of the read and is filled in from the germline J gene. Germline V CDR1 and CDR2: MNHEY, SVGEGT. This CDR3 spans 13 amino acids. V was pared by 4 bases and J by 1 base, with 7 bases between.

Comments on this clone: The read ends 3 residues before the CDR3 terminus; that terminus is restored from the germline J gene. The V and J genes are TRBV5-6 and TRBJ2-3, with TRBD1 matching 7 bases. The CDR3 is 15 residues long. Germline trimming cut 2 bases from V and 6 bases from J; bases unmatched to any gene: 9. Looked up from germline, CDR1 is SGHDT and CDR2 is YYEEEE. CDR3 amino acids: CASSFYDRARDTQYF. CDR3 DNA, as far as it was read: TGTGCCAGCAGCTTCTACGACAGGGCCAGGGATACG.

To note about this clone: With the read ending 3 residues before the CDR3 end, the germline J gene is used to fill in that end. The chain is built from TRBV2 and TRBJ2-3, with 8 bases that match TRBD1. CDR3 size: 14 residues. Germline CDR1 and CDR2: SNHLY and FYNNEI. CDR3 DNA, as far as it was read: TGTGCCAGCAGTAGGGAGACAGGGGATCAGCCG. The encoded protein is CASSRETGDQP. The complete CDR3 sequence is CASSRETGDQPQYF. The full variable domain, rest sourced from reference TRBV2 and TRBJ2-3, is EPEVTQTPSHQVTQMGQEVILRCVPISNHLYFYWYRQILGQKVEFLVSFYNNEISEKSEIFDDQFSVERPDGSNFTLKIRSTKLEDSAMYFCASSRETGDQPQYFGPGTRLTVL.

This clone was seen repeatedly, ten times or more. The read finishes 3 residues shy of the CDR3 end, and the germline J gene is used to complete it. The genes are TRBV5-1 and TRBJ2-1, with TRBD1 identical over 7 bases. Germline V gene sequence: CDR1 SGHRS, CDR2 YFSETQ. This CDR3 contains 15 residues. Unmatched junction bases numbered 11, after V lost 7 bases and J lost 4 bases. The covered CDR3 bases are TGCGCCAGCCGATCCGAGACAGGGAATTACAATGAG. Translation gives CASRSETGNYNE. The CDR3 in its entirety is CASRSETGNYNEQFF.

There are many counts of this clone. The chain's CDR3 is CSALSEYSYEQYF. The sequenced part of the CDR3 DNA is TGCAGTGCTCTTAGCGAGTACTCCTACGAG. This rearrangement joins TRBV20-1 to TRBJ2-7, with a tentative D call TRBD2 (5 bases). The read terminates 3 residues ahead of where the CDR3 ends, so the germline J gene completes it. There are 13 residues in the CDR3. Germline-derived CDR1 and CDR2 are DFQATT and SNEGSKA (reference sequence). Trimming cost V 5 bases and J 0 bases, with 11 bases left between them.

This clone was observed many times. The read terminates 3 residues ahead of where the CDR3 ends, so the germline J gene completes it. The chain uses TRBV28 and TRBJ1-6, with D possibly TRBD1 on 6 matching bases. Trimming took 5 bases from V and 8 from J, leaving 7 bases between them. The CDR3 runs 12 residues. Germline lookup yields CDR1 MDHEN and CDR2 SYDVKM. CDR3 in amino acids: CASSPGDSPLHF. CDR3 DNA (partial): TGTGCCAGCAGTCCAGGGGATTCACCC.

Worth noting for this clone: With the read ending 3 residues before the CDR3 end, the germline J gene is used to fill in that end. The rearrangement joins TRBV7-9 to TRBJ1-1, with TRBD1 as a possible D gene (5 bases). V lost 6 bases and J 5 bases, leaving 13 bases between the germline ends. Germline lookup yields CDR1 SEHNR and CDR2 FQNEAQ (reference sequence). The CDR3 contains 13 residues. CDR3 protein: CASSYSGGTEAFF. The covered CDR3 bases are TGTGCCAGCAGTTACAGCGGGGGGACTGAA. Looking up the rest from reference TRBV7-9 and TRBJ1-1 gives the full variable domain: DTGVSQNPRHKITKRGQNVTFRCDPISEHNRLYWYRQTLGQGPEFLTYFQNEAQLEKSRLLSDRFSAERPKGSFSTLEIQRTEQGDSAMYLCASSYSGGTEAFFGQGTRLTVV.

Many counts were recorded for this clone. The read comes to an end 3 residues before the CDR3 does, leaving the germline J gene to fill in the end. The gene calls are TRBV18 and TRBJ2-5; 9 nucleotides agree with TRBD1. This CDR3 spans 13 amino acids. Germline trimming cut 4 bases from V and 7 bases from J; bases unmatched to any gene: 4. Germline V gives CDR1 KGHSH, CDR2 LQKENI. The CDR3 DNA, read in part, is TGTGCCAGCTCACTTGGGACAGGGCCGACC. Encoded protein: CASSLGTGPT. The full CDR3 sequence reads CASSLGTGPTQYF.

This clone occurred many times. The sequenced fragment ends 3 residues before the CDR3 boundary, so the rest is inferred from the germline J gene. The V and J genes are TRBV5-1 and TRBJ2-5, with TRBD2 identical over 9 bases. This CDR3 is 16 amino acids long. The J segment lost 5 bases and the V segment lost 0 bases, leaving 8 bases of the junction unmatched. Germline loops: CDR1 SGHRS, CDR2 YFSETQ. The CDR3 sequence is CASSLAVGLATETQYF. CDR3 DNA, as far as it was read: TGCGCCAGCAGCTTGGCCGTGGGACTAGCTACGGAGACC.

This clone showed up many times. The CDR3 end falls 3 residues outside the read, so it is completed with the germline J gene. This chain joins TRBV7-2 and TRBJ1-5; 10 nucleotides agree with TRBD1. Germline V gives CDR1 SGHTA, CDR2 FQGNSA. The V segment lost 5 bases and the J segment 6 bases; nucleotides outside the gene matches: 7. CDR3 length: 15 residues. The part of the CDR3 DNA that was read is TGTGCCAGCAGCCCCGGGACAGGGGAATTTCAGCCC. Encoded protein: CASSPGTGEFQP. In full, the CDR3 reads CASSPGTGEFQPQHF.

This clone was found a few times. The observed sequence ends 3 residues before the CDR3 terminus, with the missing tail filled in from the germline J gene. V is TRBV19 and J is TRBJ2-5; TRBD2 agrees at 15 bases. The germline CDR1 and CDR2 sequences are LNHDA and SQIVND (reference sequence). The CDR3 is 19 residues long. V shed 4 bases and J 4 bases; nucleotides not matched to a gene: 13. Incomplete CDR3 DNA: TGTGCCAGTAGTACCCCTTTCGGGACTAGCGGGGGGATTGTAGAGACC. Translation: CASSTPFGTSGGIVET. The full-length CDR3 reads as CASSTPFGTSGGIVETQYF.